These 19 T cell receptor beta chains share one sample of origin, sequenced in a study of cytomegalovirus exposure and HLA in healthy donors. Primers included in the PCR were 60 Vbeta and 13 Jbeta primers. This table comes from immunoSEQ multiplex PCR, and its TCRdb copy is limited to in-frame clones, with some not included. Of 180,000 or so clones listed, 70% to 80% are singletons. Sequences were obtained from PBMCs. The receptors come from a man between 18 and 35 years old in good health and CMV-seronegative.

The genes are TRBV27 and TRBJ1-1; TRBD1 agrees at 10 bases. The CDR3 totals 14 residues. Germline V lookup: CDR1 MNHEY, CDR2 SMNVEV (reference sequence). The junction had 7 bases not matched to a gene; V was cut back by 5 bases and J by 7 bases. The CDR3 is CASSGRDRGNEAFF. Written as DNA, the CDR3 is TGTGCCAGCAGTGGAAGGGACAGGGGTAATGAAGCTTTCTTT.

The sample holds a few counts of this clone. The rearrangement joins TRBV19 to TRBJ1-3; TRBD1 aligns across 7 bases. The CDR3 contains 14 residues. In germline, CDR1 is LNHDA, CDR2 SQIVND (reference sequence). The junction had 4 bases not matched to a gene; V was cut back by 8 bases and J by 0 bases. The CDR3 is CASSQGISGNTIYF. CDR3 DNA: TGTGCCAGTTCACAGGGGATCTCTGGAAACACCATATATTTT.

The chain links TRBV27 to TRBJ2-7; 7 bases align to TRBD2. This CDR3 spans 14 amino acids. CDR1 MNHEY and CDR2 SMNVEV come from the germline V gene (reference sequence). Trimming at V came to 3 bases and at J to 5 bases, leaving 7 bases not matched to a gene. CDR3 loop: CASSLTSYSHEQYF. CDR3 sequence (DNA): TGTGCCAGCAGTTTGACTAGCTATTCGCACGAGCAGTACTTC.

The rearrangement links TRBV27 to TRBJ2-7, with 7 bases lining up with TRBD1. In germline, CDR1 is MNHEY, CDR2 SMNVEV (reference sequence). V shed 8 bases and J 6 bases; nucleotides not matched to a gene: 10. This CDR3 region has 13 residues. The chain's CDR3 is CASGKTGWFEQYF. Here the CDR3 DNA reads TGTGCCAGCGGGAAGACAGGGTGGTTCGAGCAGTACTTC.

The CDR3 loop reads CASAPGRGFITEAFF. CDR3 nucleotide sequence: TGTGCCAGCGCACCTGGTCGGGGTTTTATTACTGAAGCTTTCTTT. V is TRBV5-6 and J is TRBJ1-1; no clear D. CDR1 SGHDT and CDR2 YYEEEE come from the germline V gene. Trimming left V 7 bases short and J 5 bases short, with 21 bases between. CDR3 length equals 15 residues.

The rearrangement uses TRBV28 and TRBJ1-1; the D gene is possibly TRBD1 (5 bases). Trimming removed 4 bases at V and 0 bases at J, with 12 bases between. The CDR3 is made up of 15 amino acids. Germline assignment: CDR1 MDHEN and CDR2 SYDVKM. The chain's CDR3 is CASSSPGTVNTEAFF. For the CDR3, the DNA is TGTGCCAGCAGTTCCCCCGGGACTGTGAACACTGAAGCTTTCTTT.

V gene TRBV11-2 combines with J gene TRBJ2-1; TRBD1 aligns across 9 bases. The CDR3 spans 15 residues. Germline CDR1 is SGHAT and CDR2 is FQNNGV. The trim removed 3 bases at V and 4 bases at J, leaving 4 bases unmatched. CDR3 DNA sequence: TGTGCCAGCAGCTTGCCGGGACAGGGTTACAATGAGCAGTTCTTC. Its translation: CASSLPGQGYNEQFF.

The V call is TRBV2, the J call TRBJ2-2; D is possibly TRBD1 (6 bases). The length of the CDR3 is 13 residues. V lost 6 bases and J 3 bases, leaving 8 bases between the germline ends. Per germline, CDR1 SNHLY and CDR2 FYNNEI. The CDR3 region is CASRRQDTGELFF. The CDR3 coding sequence is TGTGCCAGCAGAAGACAGGACACCGGGGAGCTGTTTTTT.

This clone appeared once. The genes are TRBV4-1 and TRBJ2-4; weak D call: TRBD2 (5 bases). Deletions cut 1 base from V and 2 bases from J, with 15 bases between. CDR1 MGHRA and CDR2 YSYEKL come from the germline V gene. CDR3 size: 17 residues. The CDR3 sequence: CASSQGFVRGTKNIQYF. Written as DNA, the CDR3 is TGCGCCAGCAGCCAAGGGTTCGTACGGGGAACCAAAAACATTCAGTACTTC.

This sequence joins TRBV6-5 and TRBJ2-1; D unresolved. The CDR3 is made up of 15 amino acids. The germline gives CDR1 MNHEY, CDR2 SVGAGI. The V gene lost 2 bases and the J gene lost 6 bases, with 14 bases spanning the gap. The CDR3 region has the DNA TGTGCCAGCAGTTACGATGTTGGCCTCTCCAATGAGCAGTTCTTC. Translating gives CASSYDVGLSNEQFF.

This clone occurred a few times. The rearrangement links TRBV6-6 to TRBJ2-2, with 12 bases identical to TRBD2. Trimming took 4 bases from V and 3 from J; bases not matched to a gene: 3. Germline CDR1 reads MNHNY; CDR2 reads SVGAGI (reference sequence). CDR3 length: 16 amino acids. DNA for the CDR3: TGTGCCAGCAGTTCTAGCGGGGGGGCGCACACCGGGGAGCTGTTTTTT. It yields the protein CASSSSGGAHTGELFF.

The V call is TRBV19, the J call TRBJ2-3, with a weak D call TRBD2 (5 bases). The germline V and J ends were trimmed by 6 bases and 0 bases, with 13 bases remaining between them. Looked up from germline, CDR1 is LNHDA and CDR2 is SQIVND (reference sequence). The CDR3 runs 15 residues. The CDR3 sequence is CASREVGLSTDTQYF. The CDR3 coding sequence is TGTGCCAGTAGGGAGGTGGGCCTGAGCACAGATACGCAGTATTTT.

The rearrangement uses TRBV30 and TRBJ2-1; 11 positions agree with TRBD2. With V trimmed by 0 bases and J by 1 base, 5 bases remained unmatched. CDR1 is GTSNPN and CDR2 is SVGIG in the germline V gene (reference sequence). The CDR3 spans 17 residues. CDR3 nucleotide sequence: TGTGCCTGGAGTGTACTAGCGGGAGTCAAGTCCTACAATGAGCAGTTCTTC. Residues: CAWSVLAGVKSYNEQFF.

This chain connects TRBV9 to TRBJ2-3; D possibly corresponds to TRBD2 (6 bases). Deletions cut 4 bases from V and 1 base from J, with 13 bases between. Germline lookup yields CDR1 SGDLS and CDR2 YYNGEE. This CDR3 is 15 amino acids long. CDR3 bases: TGTGCCAGCAGCTCCCGGTCTAGCGGCACAGATACGCAGTATTTT. It translates to CASSSRSSGTDTQYF.

The chain joins TRBV27 to TRBJ2-3; D ambiguous. The CDR3 sequence is 16 residues long. V was cut by 6 bases and J by 0 bases, with 16 bases left in between. Germline lookup yields CDR1 MNHEY and CDR2 SMNVEV (reference sequence). The CDR3 protein is CASRRDSSPSTDTQYF. CDR3 DNA: TGTGCCAGCAGGAGAGACTCGTCCCCTAGCACAGATACGCAGTATTTT.

This rearrangement joins TRBV2 to TRBJ1-3; the D gene is possibly TRBD1 (5 bases). Trimming left V 6 bases short and J 0 bases short, with 15 bases between. Per germline, CDR1 SNHLY and CDR2 FYNNEI. This CDR3 contains 16 residues. CDR3 in amino acids: CASSSGPGLSGNTIYF. The CDR3 DNA is TGTGCCAGCAGCTCCGGACCGGGACTCTCTGGAAACACCATATATTTT.

The gene calls are TRBV6-5 and TRBJ1-2; D possibly corresponds to TRBD1 (6 bases). Trimming removed 0 bases from V and 5 bases from J, with 16 bases in between. CDR3 length equals 16 residues. Germline CDR1 reads MNHEY; CDR2 reads SVGAGI. DNA for the CDR3: TGTGCCAGCAGTTACTCGAGTTGGGACACCAGTTATGGCTACACCTTC. This sequence encodes CASSYSSWDTSYGYTF.

The V call is TRBV7-2, the J call TRBJ2-7; TRBD2 might be the D (6 bases). Germline CDR1 reads SGHTA; CDR2 reads FQGNSA. The CDR3 is made up of 15 amino acids. V dropped 0 bases and J dropped 3 bases, with 12 bases sitting between them. CDR3 protein: CASSLAGGVHYEQYF. DNA for the CDR3: TGTGCCAGCAGCTTAGCCGGCGGGGTGCACTACGAGCAGTACTTC. Full variable domain (missing parts from reference TRBV7-2 and TRBJ2-7): GAGVSQSPSNKVTEKGKDVELRCDPISGHTALYWYRQSLGQGLEFLIYFQGNSAPDKSGLPSDRFSAERTGGSVSTLTIQRTQQEDSAVYLCASSLAGGVHYEQYFGPGTRLTVT.

The V gene is TRBV6-6, the J gene TRBJ2-2; maybe TRBD1 (6 bases). CDR3 size: 12 residues. The germline gives CDR1 MNHNY, CDR2 SVGAGI (reference sequence). Deletions cut 6 bases from V and 7 bases from J, with 9 bases between. The CDR3 coding sequence is TGTGCCAGCAGACGGACAGACGGGGAGCTGTTTTTT. It encodes CASRRTDGELFF.